The rows below give T cell receptor beta chains drawn from one sample of a study of glioma-infiltrating T cells after dendritic cell vaccination. Libraries were prepared by immunoSEQ multiplex PCR; TCRdb keeps only in-frame clonotypes and omits some of them. The top ten hold roughly 8.8% of the sample, which has fewer than 70,000 clones, about 84% seen once. The sequencing here drew on blood, taken after dendritic cell vaccination. All receptors come from a human donor with glioblastoma. CDR3s include the opening cysteine and the closing phenylalanine or tryptophan. The D gene is left open where the match is weak. Clone size appears in some rows only: once, few, many, or a class for an expanded clone.

V gene	D gene	J gene	clone size	CDR3 protein	CDR3 DNA
TRBV6-5	TRBD1	TRBJ1-2	once	CASSKGQASNYGYTF	TGTGCCAGCAGCAAAGGACAGGCTTCTAACTATGGCTACACCTTC
TRBV11-2	NA	TRBJ2-7	once	CASGLGGAGAYEQYF	TGTGCCAGCGGATTGGGGGGCGCGGGGGCCTACGAGCAGTACTTC
TRBV4-2	NA	TRBJ2-5	NA	CASSQDGAREFIETQYF	TGTGCCAGCAGCCAAGATGGAGCTCGAGAATTCATAGAGACCCAGTACTTC
TRBV7-6	TRBD1	TRBJ1-1	NA	CASSYSGGGIAEAFF	TGTGCCAGCAGCTATTCAGGGGGCGGAATCGCTGAAGCTTTCTTT
TRBV6-5	TRBD2	TRBJ2-7	NA	CASERSGGNSYEQYF	TGTGCCAGCGAACGAAGCGGGGGGAACTCCTACGAGCAGTACTTC
TRBV27	NA	TRBJ2-5	NA	CASSLSPRKTQYF	TGTGCCAGCAGTTTATCCCCTAGGAAGACCCAGTACTTC
TRBV30	TRBD1	TRBJ2-6	NA	CAWVRDRVRSGANVLTF	TGTGCCTGGGTCCGGGACAGGGTAAGGTCGGGGGCCAACGTCCTGACTTTC
TRBV11-3	NA	TRBJ1-1	NA	CASSKNREGTEAFF	TGTGCCAGCAGCAAGAACAGGGAGGGCACTGAAGCTTTCTTT
TRBV7-2	NA	TRBJ2-7	NA	CASSLPGSHEQYF	TGTGCCAGCAGCTTACCAGGGTCCCACGAGCAGTACTTC
TRBV7-2	NA	TRBJ2-3	NA	CASSLVGQGTDTQYF	TGTGCCAGCAGCTTAGTTGGACAAGGCACAGATACGCAGTATTTT
TRBV28	NA	TRBJ1-6	NA	CASSPRPPRVPLHF	TGTGCCAGCAGTCCCCGACCGCCTCGGGTACCCCTCCACTTT
TRBV7-2	TRBD2	TRBJ2-1	NA	CASSSEIGASGGPGFF	TGTGCCAGCAGTTCCGAAATCGGGGCTAGCGGGGGCCCGGGGTTCTTC
TRBV5-1	TRBD1	TRBJ1-2	NA	CASSPGQGASGYTF	TGCGCCAGCAGCCCTGGACAGGGGGCTTCTGGCTACACCTTC
TRBV7-7	TRBD1	TRBJ2-1	NA	CASRSGTGGFSYNEQFF	TGTGCTAGCAGATCAGGGACAGGGGGATTTTCCTACAATGAGCAGTTCTTC
TRBV5-1	NA	TRBJ1-1	NA	CASSLDPQNTEAFF	TGCGCCAGCAGCTTGGATCCCCAGAACACTGAAGCTTTCTTT
TRBV2	NA	TRBJ1-5	few	CASIRVPGEPQHF	TGTGCCAGCATACGGGTGCCGGGGGAGCCCCAGCATTTT
TRBV28	NA	TRBJ2-3	NA	CASSLTSYLGDTQYF	TGTGCCAGCAGTTTAACTAGCTACTTGGGGGATACGCAGTATTTT
TRBV11-2	TRBD1	TRBJ2-4	NA	CASSPPGGWAKNIQYF	TGTGCCAGCAGCCCACCAGGGGGTTGGGCCAAAAACATTCAGTACTTC
TRBV10-3	TRBD1	TRBJ1-1	NA	CANRDSMNTEAFF	TGTGCCAACAGGGACAGTATGAACACTGAAGCTTTCTTT
TRBV6-1	NA	TRBJ1-5	NA	CASRSREGYNQPQHF	TGTGCCAGCAGATCACGGGAGGGGTACAATCAGCCCCAGCATTTT
TRBV19	TRBD1	TRBJ2-7	NA	CASRPGDSHSYEQYF	TGTGCCAGTAGGCCCGGGGACAGTCACTCCTACGAGCAGTACTTC
TRBV2	NA	TRBJ1-5	NA	CASSPDSDSNQPQHF	TGTGCCAGCAGTCCGGACAGTGATAGCAATCAGCCCCAGCATTTT
TRBV4-2	TRBD2	TRBJ2-7	NA	CASSHEGLLAEGGYEQYF	TGTGCCAGCAGCCATGAGGGGTTACTAGCGGAGGGCGGCTACGAGCAGTACTTC
TRBV10-2	TRBD2	TRBJ2-5	NA	CASSEPSGALETQYF	TGCGCCAGCAGTGAGCCTAGCGGGGCCCTGGAGACCCAGTACTTC
TRBV7-3	NA	TRBJ1-4	NA	CASSVYRDTELFF	TGTGCCAGCAGCGTATACCGGGACACGGAACTGTTTTTT
TRBV30	TRBD1	TRBJ1-4	NA	CAWSYRGVGEKLFF	TGTGCCTGGAGTTACAGGGGAGTTGGTGAAAAACTGTTTTTT
TRBV29-1	NA	TRBJ2-5	NA	CSVSRGETQYF	TGCAGCGTTTCCAGAGGGGAGACCCAGTACTTC
TRBV7-8	NA	TRBJ1-2	NA	CASSLARGGYGYTF	TGTGCCAGCAGCTTAGCCCGGGGGGGCTATGGCTACACCTTC
TRBV4-1	TRBD1	TRBJ1-2	once	CASSQETTGDYYGYTF	TGCGCCAGCAGCCAGGAAACGACAGGGGACTACTATGGCTACACCTTC
TRBV4-1	TRBD1	TRBJ1-1	NA	CASSQDRDRGVTEAFF	TGCGCCAGCAGCCAAGATCGGGACAGGGGGGTTACTGAAGCTTTCTTT
TRBV6-5	NA	TRBJ1-1	NA	CASSYSPQGNTEAFF	TGTGCCAGCAGTTACTCGCCACAGGGAAACACTGAAGCTTTCTTT
TRBV19	TRBD2	TRBJ2-2	NA	CASASSGGPRGELFF	TGTGCCAGCGCCTCTAGCGGGGGCCCCCGAGGGGAGCTGTTTTTT
TRBV2	NA	TRBJ1-3	NA	CASSEEESTIYF	TGTGCCAGCAGTGAAGAGGAGAGCACCATATATTTT
TRBV19	TRBD1	TRBJ2-1	NA	CASSIVAGGGEQFF	TGTGCCAGTAGTATAGTGGCAGGGGGCGGTGAGCAGTTCTTC